This TCR beta chain derives from a study of T-cell memory formation after mild COVID-19. Points from the study as a whole: Whether day 37 second-wave clones are SARS-CoV-2-specific was not confirmed. Clones contracting day 15 to 85 were balanced CD4/CD8; later expanders leaned CD4+. Mainly in CM and EM were contracting CD4+ clones; CD8+ were in EMRA.

5'RACE with constant-segment primers built TCRalpha and TCRbeta cDNA libraries with UMIs. MiXCR, applied by TCRdb to the 5' RACE reads, yields one record per CDR3 protein. The table has approximately 240,000 distinct CDR3 sequences, 16% seen once. This clonotype showed up many times. The target antigen is unknown. The clonotype was recovered from a man aged 18 to 30 who had mild COVID-19 (a few samples of this study predate the infection). Cell type and time point are not known. Sequencing used PBMCs or a T cell subset sorted from them (not recorded which).

The CDR3 DNA reads TGTGCCAGCACGGGGGGGCACCAAGAGACCCAGTACTTC. It yields the protein CASTGGHQETQYF. The chain uses TRBV3-1 and TRBJ2-5, with 8 bases identical to TRBD2. Germline trimming cut 7 bases from V and 0 bases from J; bases unmatched to any gene: 1. Germline CDR1 is LGHDT and CDR2 is YNNKEL (reference sequence). The CDR3 runs 13 residues.